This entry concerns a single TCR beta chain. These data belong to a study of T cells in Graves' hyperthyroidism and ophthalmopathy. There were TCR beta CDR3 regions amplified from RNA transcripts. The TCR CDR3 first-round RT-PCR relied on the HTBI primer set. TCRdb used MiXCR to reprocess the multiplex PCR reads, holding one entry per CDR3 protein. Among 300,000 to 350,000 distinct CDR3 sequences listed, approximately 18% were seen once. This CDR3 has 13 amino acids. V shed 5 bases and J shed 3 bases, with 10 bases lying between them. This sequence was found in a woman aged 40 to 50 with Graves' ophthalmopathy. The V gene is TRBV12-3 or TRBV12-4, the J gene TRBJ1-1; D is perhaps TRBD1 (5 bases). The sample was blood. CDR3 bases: TGTGCCAGCAGTAGGGGCAGCCACACTGAAGCTTTCTTT. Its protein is CASSRGSHTEAFF.